These T cell receptor beta chains were read from a single sample in a study of vaccination and CD4 T cells after COVID-19. Each CDR3 protein gets one entry after TCRdb re-called the PCR reads with MiXCR. The sample lists fewer than 30,000 distinct CDR3 sequences; under 55% were seen once. These TCRs' antigens remain unknown. Sequenced material: CD4+ T cells from blood, cultured in vitro, taken about 7 months after SARS-CoV-2 vaccination. These receptors were obtained from a human donor who had recovered from COVID-19. Each CDR3 is given with its conserved first and last residue. Each record gives: D gene, J gene, clone size, V gene, CDR3 protein, CDR3 DNA. D genes are given only for firm matches. Clone size is not always given. Where it is, it says once, few, many or a class for expanded clones.

>NA|TRBJ1-2|NA|TRBV6-1
CASTRTINSDGYTF
TGTGCCAGTACAAGAACAATTAACAGCGATGGCTACACCTTC
>NA|TRBJ2-5|few|TRBV20-1
CSARDLGTQYF
TGCAGTGCTAGAGATCTGGGGACCCAGTACTTC
>NA|TRBJ1-3|NA|TRBV20-1
CSARQGSGNTIYF
TGCAGTGCTAGACAGGGGTCCGGAAACACCATATATTTT
>NA|TRBJ2-3|NA|TRBV20-1
CSVLLIDTQYF
TGCAGTGTACTACTCATTGATACGCAGTATTTT
>TRBD2|TRBJ2-5|NA|TRBV12-3/TRBV12-4
CASATSGRGETQYF
TGTGCCAGCGCAACTAGCGGGAGGGGTGAGACCCAGTACTTC
>TRBD1|TRBJ1-2|medium-sized|TRBV20-1
CSARVDRAEGGYTF
TGCAGTGCTAGAGTCGACAGGGCCGAGGGAGGCTACACCTTC
>NA|TRBJ1-1|NA|TRBV20-1
CSASGTNPNTEAFF
TGCAGTGCTAGCGGCACAAATCCCAACACTGAAGCTTTCTTT
>NA|TRBJ2-1|NA|TRBV20-1
CSARDFSGLSYNEQFF
TGCAGTGCTAGAGATTTCTCGGGGTTATCCTACAATGAGCAGTTCTTC
>NA|TRBJ2-1|NA|TRBV6-1
CASAPGEASYNEQFF
TGTGCCAGCGCCCCGGGGGAAGCCTCATACAATGAGCAGTTCTTC
>TRBD2|TRBJ2-1|NA|TRBV7-9
CASRMGTSGYNEQFF
TGTGCCAGCAGAATGGGGACTAGCGGTTACAATGAGCAGTTCTTC
>TRBD2|TRBJ2-1|once|TRBV28
CASSFSGSRMNEQFF
TGTGCCAGCAGTTTTAGCGGGAGTAGGATGAATGAGCAGTTCTTC
>NA|TRBJ1-2|NA|TRBV7-9
CASSLDGGGYTF
TGTGCCAGCAGCTTAGACGGGGGTGGCTACACCTTC
>TRBD2|TRBJ2-5|few|TRBV10-1
CASSVLRGGRCKTQYF
TGCGCCAGCAGTGTTCTACGCGGGGGGCGTTGTAAGACCCAGTACTTC
>TRBD2|TRBJ2-7|NA|TRBV29-1
CSAMTSPPGEQYF
TGCAGCGCCATGACTAGCCCACCGGGCGAGCAGTACTTC
>NA|TRBJ1-6|NA|TRBV6-5
CASSYGPGRNSPLHF
TGTGCCAGCAGTTACGGGCCAGGGAGAAATTCACCCCTCCACTTT
>TRBD1|TRBJ2-5|NA|TRBV7-2
CASSSRTGGLGETQYF
TGTGCCAGCAGCTCCCGGACAGGGGGCCTGGGAGAGACCCAGTACTTC
>TRBD2|TRBJ2-5|NA|TRBV5-6
CASSARSGGGETQYF
TGTGCCAGCAGCGCCCGGAGCGGGGGCGGAGAGACCCAGTACTTC